The 6 T cell receptor beta chains below come from one sample, sequenced in a study of cytomegalovirus exposure and HLA in healthy donors. Using immunoSEQ multiplex PCR, the repertoire was profiled, and TCRdb retains in-frame clones only, with some absent. The data hold 110,000 or so clones, with 70% to 90% observed a single time. What was sequenced was PBMCs. All receptors come from a woman aged 25 to 39 in good health and CMV-seronegative.

This clone was recorded only once. The chain uses TRBV6-5 and TRBJ2-7; 8 bases line up with TRBD1. Germline trimming cut 6 bases from V and 1 base from J; bases unmatched to any gene: 8. This CDR3 comprises 15 residues. Germline CDR1 reads MNHEY; CDR2 reads SVGAGI. The CDR3 DNA reads as TGTGCCAGCAGGGACGGGACAGGAGAATCCTACGAGCAGTACTTC. It is translated as CASRDGTGESYEQYF.

The chain employs TRBV5-4 and TRBJ2-1; 11 bases map to TRBD2. In germline, CDR1 is SGHNT, CDR2 YYREEE (reference sequence). The length of the CDR3 is 16 residues. V shed 3 bases, J shed 8 bases, and the junction held 10 bases outside the gene matches. The CDR3 loop is CASSYASGGLDYEQFF. The CDR3 nucleotides read TGTGCCAGCAGCTACGCTAGCGGGGGGTTGGACTATGAGCAGTTCTTC.

This chain links TRBV10-1 with TRBJ2-5; 8 nucleotides agree with TRBD2. This CDR3 has 14 amino acids. V trimming: 3 bases; J trimming: 1 base; junction bases outside the gene matches: 1. Germline values: CDR1 WNHNN, CDR2 SYGVQD (reference sequence). The CDR3 loop reads CASSDSGTQETQYF. CDR3 DNA: TGCGCCAGCAGTGATAGCGGGACCCAAGAGACCCAGTACTTC.

The rearrangement joins TRBV7-8 to TRBJ2-2; weak D call: TRBD2 (6 bases). The V gene's germline CDR1 is SGHVS and CDR2 FQNEAQ. This CDR3 spans 16 amino acids. V was trimmed by 2 bases and J by 2 bases, leaving 12 bases between them. Here the CDR3 reads CASSLLGGANTGELFF. DNA for the CDR3: TGTGCCAGCAGCTTATTAGGAGGGGCTAACACCGGGGAGCTGTTTTTT.

This clone has a single count. The chain couples TRBV5-5 to TRBJ2-5; TRBD1 agrees at 7 bases. Germline V gene data show CDR1 as SGHKS and CDR2 as YYEKEE (reference sequence). V lost 4 bases and J lost 5; bases outside the gene matches: 11. CDR3 size: 15 residues. CDR3 sequence reads: CASSTGTVVGETQYF. The CDR3 coding sequence is TGTGCCAGCAGCACCGGGACAGTCGTTGGGGAGACCCAGTACTTC. Variable domain in full (rest from reference TRBV5-5 and TRBJ2-5): DAGVTQSPTHLIKTRGQQVTLRCSPISGHKSVSWYQQVLGQGPQFIFQYYEKEERGRGNFPDRFSARQFPNYSSELNVNALLLGDSALYLCASSTGTVVGETQYFGPGTRLLVL.

The chain couples TRBV4-2 to TRBJ2-6, with 10 nucleotides matching TRBD2. Germline CDR1 LGHNA, CDR2 YNFKEQ. This CDR3 comprises 18 residues. With 4 bases clipped from V and 0 bases from J, the junction kept 6 bases outside the gene matches. CDR3 in DNA: TGTGCCAGCAGCCCCCGACTAGCGGGTACCTCTGGGGCCAACGTCCTGACTTTC. Protein product: CASSPRLAGTSGANVLTF.